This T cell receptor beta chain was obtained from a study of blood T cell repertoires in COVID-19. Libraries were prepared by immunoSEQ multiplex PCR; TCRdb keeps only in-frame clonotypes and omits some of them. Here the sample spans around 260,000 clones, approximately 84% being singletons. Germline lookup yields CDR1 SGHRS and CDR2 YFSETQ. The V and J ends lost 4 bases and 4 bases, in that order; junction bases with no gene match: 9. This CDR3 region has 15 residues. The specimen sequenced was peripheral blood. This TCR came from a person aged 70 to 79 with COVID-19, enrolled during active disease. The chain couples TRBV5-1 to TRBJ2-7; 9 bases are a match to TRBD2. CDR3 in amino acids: CASSEKAGGSYEQYF. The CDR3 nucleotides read TGCGCCAGCAGCGAAAAAGCGGGGGGCTCTTACGAGCAGTACTTC. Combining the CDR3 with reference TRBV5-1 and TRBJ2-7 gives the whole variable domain KAGVTQTPRYLIKTRGQQVTLSCSPISGHRSVSWYQQTPGQGLQFLFEYFSETQRNKGNFPGRFSGRQFSNSRSEMNVSTLELGDSALYLCASSEKAGGSYEQYFGPGTRLTVT.